The clone carrying this T cell receptor beta chain came up a few times. Its matching antigen is unknown. The sample originates from a study of persistence of HIV-infected CD4 T cells. The stimulus was an HIV-1 Gag 15-mer peptide pool, roughly 1 ug/peptide/mL. CD40L/CD69 double-negative CD45RO-high memory CD4+ T cells were collected. This CDR3 has 14 residues. The germline V gene has CDR1 MNHEY and CDR2 SVGAGI. V gave up 6 bases and J gave up 0 bases, with 11 bases separating them. Sequencing used immunoSEQ version 4 in survey mode. Using immunoSEQ multiplex PCR, the repertoire was profiled, and TCRdb retains in-frame clones only, with some absent. The sample has 64,000 or so clones; about four fifths are singletons.

The sequence derives from an adult man with HIV who was CMV-seropositive. The V call is TRBV6-5, the J call TRBJ1-2; D call uncertain. Sequencing was performed on CD4+ T cells sorted from PBMCs after 18-hour stimulation, taken from a patient who received antiretroviral therapy. The CDR3, as DNA: TGTGCCAGCAGAGACCTCGTTTCTAACTATGGCTACACCTTC. The encoded protein is CASRDLVSNYGYTF.